The 20 T cell receptor beta chains below were found in one sample sequenced in a study of blood T cells in healthy people across ages (dated by TCRdb to 2015 to 2017). The receptor library was made with 5' RACE. This sample was sequenced with an Illumina HiSeq 2500. A second roughly 6 to 12 cycle PCR used a sample-barcoded 5' primer and a J-beta primer mix. The public sequencing data were trimmed at Q25 with fastp and processed into clonotypes with MiXCR by TCRdb, which kept only in-frame beta chains. Identical CDR3 proteins give one entry, which carries the most common genes and DNA. The sample table holds roughly 500,000 distinct CDR3 sequences, of which 27% were seen once. 15% to 20% of the sample is in the top ten clones. Material for sequencing was blood. These receptors all stem from a woman between 65 and 79 years old in good health.

This clonotype occurred a few times. The gene calls are TRBV12-3 or TRBV12-4 and TRBJ1-1; D might be TRBD1 (6 bases). Deletions cut 2 bases from V and 2 bases from J, with 18 bases between. The CDR3 contains 17 residues. CDR3 sequence: CASSLNLQGSPNTEAFF. The CDR3 coding sequence is TGTGCCAGCAGTTTAAATCTGCAGGGGAGTCCTAACACTGAAGCTTTCTTT.

This chain uses TRBV19 with TRBJ1-6, with D perhaps TRBD1 (6 bases). V was shortened by 4 bases and J by 9 bases, with 13 bases between the two germline ends. Germline lookup yields CDR1 LNHDA and CDR2 SQIVND (reference sequence). The CDR3 totals 14 residues. The CDR3 nucleotides read TGTGCCAGTAGTACTGGGACACCAAGTTCACCCCTCCACTTT. Translating gives CASSTGTPSSPLHF.

The chain carries TRBV3-1 and TRBJ1-4; D is unclear. The CDR3 extends over 16 amino acids. Germline V gene lookup returns CDR1 LGHDT and CDR2 YNNKEL (reference sequence). V gave up 5 bases and J gave up 0 bases, with 13 bases separating them. CDR3 sequence reads: CASSYSSVTTNEKLFF. CDR3 nucleotides: TGTGCCAGCAGCTACTCCTCGGTAACAACTAATGAAAAACTGTTTTTT.

A few counts support this clonotype. This rearrangement joins TRBV4-3 to TRBJ1-5; a weak D match, TRBD1 (5 bases). V lost 0 bases, J lost 4 bases, and 16 bases lay in between. In germline, CDR1 is LGHNA, CDR2 YSLEER. There are 17 residues in the CDR3. In DNA form, the CDR3 reads TGCGCCAGCAGCCAAGATCTCCAGGGATGGGGGAATCAGCCCCAGCATTTT. It specifies CASSQDLQGWGNQPQHF.

This clonotype was observed a few times. V usage is TRBV29-1 and J usage is TRBJ2-5; D uncertain. Germline V gene data show CDR1 as SQVTM and CDR2 as ANQGSEA. Between the trimmed V and J ends, which lost 1 base and 1 base, there was a span of 7 bases. The CDR3 loop spans 13 amino acids. This CDR3 reads CSVEGQLQETQYF. CDR3 coding DNA: TGCAGCGTTGAAGGTCAGCTCCAAGAGACCCAGTACTTC.

V is TRBV11-3 and J is TRBJ2-1; 7 bases fit TRBD1. The DNA end is a closer match to TRBJ2-7, so the J assignment may be wrong. The germline V gene has CDR1 SGHNT and CDR2 YENEEA. The CDR3 loop spans 11 amino acids. CDR3 bases: TGTGCCAGCCGGCAGGGGGAAGAGCAGTACTTC. It translates to CASRQGEEQYF.

V and J are TRBV5-6 and TRBJ2-5, with D perhaps TRBD1 (5 bases). The assigned J gene may be wrong: the sequence end matches TRBJ2-1 better. The germline V gene encodes CDR1 SGHDT and CDR2 YYEEEE. This CDR3 has 15 residues. DNA for the CDR3: TGTGCCAGTCGCCGTAGGACAAGGGAAAACAATGAGCAGTTCTTC. Its translation is CASRRRTRENNEQFF.

This clonotype was counted many times. The chain recombines TRBV20-1 with TRBJ2-2; D unresolved. The CDR3 loop spans 15 amino acids. Germline CDR1 reads DFQATT; CDR2 reads SNEGSKA (reference sequence). V was trimmed by 7 bases and J by 1 base, leaving 16 bases between them. DNA of the CDR3: TGCAGTGGGGCAAGTGGATACGGGAACACCGGGGAGCTGTTTTTT. This translates into CSGASGYGNTGELFF.

The chain has TRBV24-1 and TRBJ2-1; D gene uncertain. The J call is in doubt because the DNA end fits TRBJ2-7 better. The CDR3 totals 13 residues. CDR1 and CDR2 from the germline V gene are KGHDR and SFDVKD. The DNA for the CDR3 is TGTGCCACCAGTGATTTGGGCAAACGGGAGCAGTACTTC. It encodes CATSDLGKREQYF.

V and J are TRBV19 and TRBJ1-4, with a tentative D call TRBD1 (6 bases). Trimming left V 7 bases short and J 0 bases short, with 15 bases between. The CDR3 contains 16 residues. Germline CDR1 and CDR2: LNHDA and SQIVND (reference sequence). CDR3 coding DNA: TGTGCCAGTACGACAGGATACTCTGCAACTAATGAAAAACTGTTTTTT. Its translation: CASTTGYSATNEKLFF.

V is TRBV2 and J is TRBJ1-1; TRBD1 matches 8 bases. V lost 7 bases and J lost 5; bases outside the gene matches: 6. The CDR3 is made up of 13 amino acids. Germline V gene data show CDR1 as SNHLY and CDR2 as FYNNEI. This chain's CDR3 is CASTSDRETEAFF. The CDR3 bases are TGTGCCAGCACCTCGGACAGGGAGACTGAAGCTTTCTTT.

V is TRBV3-1 and J is TRBJ1-1, with D possibly being TRBD1 (5 bases). CDR1 is LGHDT, CDR2 YNNKEL, per germline (reference sequence). The CDR3 contains 13 residues. V was trimmed by 5 bases and J by 4 bases, leaving 11 bases between them. CDR3 sequence: CASSYIRGTEAFF. CDR3 in DNA: TGTGCCAGCAGCTATATAAGGGGCACTGAAGCTTTCTTT.

The chain uses TRBV19 and TRBJ1-1; maybe TRBD1 (6 bases). The CDR3 is made up of 14 amino acids. V dropped 7 bases and J dropped 5 bases, with 17 bases sitting between them. The germline V gene encodes CDR1 LNHDA and CDR2 SQIVND (reference sequence). The CDR3 bases are TGTGCCAGTAAGGGGGGCCCGAGGGGTACTGAAGCTTTCTTT. Translation: CASKGGPRGTEAFF.

The sample holds a few counts of this clonotype. The V and J genes are TRBV5-5 and TRBJ2-5; 8 nucleotides match TRBD2. The germline V gene has CDR1 SGHKS and CDR2 YYEKEE (reference sequence). V lost 1 base to trimming and J lost 5 bases; unmatched junction nucleotides: 4. This CDR3 spans 14 amino acids. The CDR3 loop reads CASSLIGGDETQYF. CDR3 sequence (DNA): TGTGCCAGCAGCTTGATCGGGGGGGATGAGACCCAGTACTTC.

The genes are TRBV18 and TRBJ1-4, with unresolved D. V lost 5 bases, J lost 0 bases, and 10 bases lay in between. This CDR3 is 15 amino acids long. Germline values: CDR1 KGHSH, CDR2 LQKENI. The chain's CDR3 is CASSGLRATNEKLFF. The DNA for the CDR3 is TGTGCCAGCTCAGGACTGCGAGCAACTAATGAAAAACTGTTTTTT.

This clonotype was seen a few times. Sequence at one end of the junction differs from germline and may be a read error. The J gene is TRBJ1-2, the V gene TRBV20-1, with a tentative D call TRBD1 (5 bases). The CDR3 consists of 13 residues. Germline V gene sequence: CDR1 DFQATT, CDR2 SNEGSKA (reference sequence). CDR3: CSAQRGTNYSYTF. As DNA, the CDR3 is TGCAGTGCTCAGAGAGGGACTAACTATAGCTACACCTTC.

This clonotype was seen a handful of times. The chain employs TRBV6-2 or TRBV6-3 and TRBJ2-5; D unresolved. The CDR3 extends over 12 amino acids. Trimming cost V 5 bases and J 5 bases, with 9 bases left between them. Germline V lookup: CDR1 MNHEY, CDR2 SVGEGT. CDR3: CASSGPWETQYF. The CDR3, as DNA: TGTGCCAGCAGTGGCCCTTGGGAGACCCAGTACTTC.

Only a few counts were recorded for this clonotype. V is TRBV3-1 and J is TRBJ1-1; D unresolved. Trimming removed 4 bases from V and 2 bases from J, with 11 bases in between. CDR3 size: 14 residues. CDR1 and CDR2 (germline): LGHDT, YNNKEL (reference sequence). The CDR3 nucleotides are TGTGCCAGCAGCCCTCCGCTGGTCAACACTGAAGCTTTCTTT. Translation gives CASSPPLVNTEAFF.

This chain uses TRBV6-2 or TRBV6-3 with TRBJ2-5; TRBD2 agrees at 10 bases. The germline CDR1 and CDR2 sequences are MNHEY and SVGEGT. The CDR3 has 16 residues. Unmatched junction bases numbered 3, after V lost 2 bases and J lost 0 bases. The CDR3 DNA sequence: TGTGCCAGCAGTTACACACTAGCGGGGTACCAAGAGACCCAGTACTTC. Its translation: CASSYTLAGYQETQYF.

There are a few counts of this clonotype. V usage is TRBV10-3 and J usage is TRBJ1-4, with a possible D match to TRBD1 (6 bases). The CDR3 totals 15 residues. Germline loops: CDR1 ENHRY, CDR2 SYGVKD. Trimming cost V 0 bases and J 8 bases, with 13 bases left between them. CDR3 nucleotides: TGTGCCATCAGTGAGTCGACGGGGGGGCGCGAAAAACTGTTTTTT. Translated: CAISESTGGREKLFF.